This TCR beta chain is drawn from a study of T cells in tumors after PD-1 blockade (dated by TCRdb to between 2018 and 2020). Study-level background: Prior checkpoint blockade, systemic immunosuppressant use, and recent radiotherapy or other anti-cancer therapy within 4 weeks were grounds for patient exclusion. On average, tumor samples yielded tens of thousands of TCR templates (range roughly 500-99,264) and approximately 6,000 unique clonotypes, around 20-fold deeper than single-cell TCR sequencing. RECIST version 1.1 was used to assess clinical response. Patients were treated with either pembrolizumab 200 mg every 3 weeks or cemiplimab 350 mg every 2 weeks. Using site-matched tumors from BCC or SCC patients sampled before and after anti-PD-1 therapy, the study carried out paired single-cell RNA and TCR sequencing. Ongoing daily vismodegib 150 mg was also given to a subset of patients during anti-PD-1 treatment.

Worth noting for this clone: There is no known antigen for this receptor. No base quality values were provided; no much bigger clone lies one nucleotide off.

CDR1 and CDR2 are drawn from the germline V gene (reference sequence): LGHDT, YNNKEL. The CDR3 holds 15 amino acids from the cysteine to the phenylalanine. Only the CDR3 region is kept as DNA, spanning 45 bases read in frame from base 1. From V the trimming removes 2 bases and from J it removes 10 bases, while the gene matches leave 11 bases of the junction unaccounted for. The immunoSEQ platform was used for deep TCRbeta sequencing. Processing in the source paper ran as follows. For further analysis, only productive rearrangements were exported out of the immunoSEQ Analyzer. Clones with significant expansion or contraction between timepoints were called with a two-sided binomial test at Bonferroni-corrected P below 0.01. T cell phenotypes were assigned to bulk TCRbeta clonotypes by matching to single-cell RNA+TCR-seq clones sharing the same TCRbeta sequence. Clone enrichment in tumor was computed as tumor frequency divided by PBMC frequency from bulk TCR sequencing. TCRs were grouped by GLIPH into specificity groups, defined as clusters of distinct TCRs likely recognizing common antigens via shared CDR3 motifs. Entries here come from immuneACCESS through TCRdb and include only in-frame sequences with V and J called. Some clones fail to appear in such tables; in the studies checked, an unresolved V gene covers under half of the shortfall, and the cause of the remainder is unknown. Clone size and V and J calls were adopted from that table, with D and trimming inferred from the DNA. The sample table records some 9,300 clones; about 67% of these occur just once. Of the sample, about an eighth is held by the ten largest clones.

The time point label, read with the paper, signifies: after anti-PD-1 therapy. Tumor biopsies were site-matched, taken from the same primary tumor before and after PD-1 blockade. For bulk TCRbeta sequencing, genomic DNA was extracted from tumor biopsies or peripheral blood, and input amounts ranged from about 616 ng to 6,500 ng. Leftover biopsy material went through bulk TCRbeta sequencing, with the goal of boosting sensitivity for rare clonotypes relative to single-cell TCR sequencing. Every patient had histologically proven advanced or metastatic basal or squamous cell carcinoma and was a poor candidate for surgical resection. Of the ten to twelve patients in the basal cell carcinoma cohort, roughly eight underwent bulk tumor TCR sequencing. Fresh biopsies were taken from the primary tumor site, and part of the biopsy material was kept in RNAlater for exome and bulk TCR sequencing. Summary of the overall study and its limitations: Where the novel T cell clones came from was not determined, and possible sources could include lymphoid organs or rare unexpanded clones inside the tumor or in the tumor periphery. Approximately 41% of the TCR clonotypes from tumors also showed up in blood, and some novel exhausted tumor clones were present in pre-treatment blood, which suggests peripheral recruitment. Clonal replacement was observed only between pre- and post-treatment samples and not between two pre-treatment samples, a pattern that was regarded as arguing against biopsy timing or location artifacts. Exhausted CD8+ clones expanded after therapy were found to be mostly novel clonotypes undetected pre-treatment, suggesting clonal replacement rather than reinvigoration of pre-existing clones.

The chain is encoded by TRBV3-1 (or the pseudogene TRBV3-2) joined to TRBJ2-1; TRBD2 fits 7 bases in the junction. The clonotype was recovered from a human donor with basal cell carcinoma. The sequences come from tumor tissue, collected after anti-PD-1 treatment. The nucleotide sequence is TGTGCCAGCAGCCAATTAGCAGGCGGAGCGGGGGAGCAGTTCTTC. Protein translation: CASSQLAGGAGEQFF.